Below, 23 T cell receptor beta chains from the same sample are listed, as sequenced in a study of T-cell memory formation after mild COVID-19. TCRdb re-called the 5' RACE reads with MiXCR, one entry per CDR3 protein. The table includes some 310,000 distinct CDR3 sequences, more than 20% detected once. Sequences were obtained from PBMCs or a T cell subset sorted from them (not recorded which). The receptors stem from a man younger than 35 who had mild COVID-19 (a few samples of this study predate the infection). Cell type and time point are not known.

This clonotype was recorded many times. The rearrangement links TRBV4-3 to TRBJ2-7; tentatively, D is TRBD2 (6 bases). CDR3 length: 15 amino acids. The germline V and J ends were trimmed by 0 bases and 3 bases, with 12 bases remaining between them. CDR1 is LGHNA, CDR2 YSLEER, per germline. CDR3 DNA: TGCGCCAGCAGCCAAGAAGGGTGGGGAGGCTACGAGCAGTACTTC. Protein product: CASSQEGWGGYEQYF.

This clonotype was detected many times. The chain links TRBV2 to TRBJ2-3; 7 bases agree with TRBD2. Germline V CDR1 and CDR2: SNHLY, FYNNEI. This CDR3 spans 14 amino acids. Trimming removed 4 bases from V and 5 bases from J; junction bases left unmatched: 6. CDR3 amino acids: CASSVSGVGDTQYF. The CDR3, as DNA: TGTGCCAGCAGTGTAAGCGGGGTGGGAGATACGCAGTATTTT. The full variable domain, its missing parts supplied by reference TRBV2 and TRBJ2-3, is EPEVTQTPSHQVTQMGQEVILRCVPISNHLYFYWYRQILGQKVEFLVSFYNNEISEKSEIFDDQFSVERPDGSNFTLKIRSTKLEDSAMYFCASSVSGVGDTQYFGPGTRLTVL.

This clonotype was seen more than once but under ten times. V and J are TRBV10-3 and TRBJ1-5; D call uncertain. This CDR3 has 13 residues. Germline lookup yields CDR1 ENHRY and CDR2 SYGVKD. V lost 0 bases and J lost 6, with 6 bases in between. CDR3 nucleotides: TGTGCCATCAGTGAGTCGGGCGCTCAGCCCCAGCATTTT. This codes for CAISESGAQPQHF.

This clonotype was counted only a few times. This sequence joins TRBV6-5 and TRBJ1-1; 7 bases agree with TRBD1. The CDR3 sequence is 12 residues long. Germline assignment: CDR1 MNHEY and CDR2 SVGAGI. After removal of 6 bases from V and 7 bases from J, the junction contained 5 bases not matched to a gene. Written as DNA, the CDR3 is TGTGCCAGCAGCGCGACAGGGCTTGAAGCTTTCTTT. Protein sequence: CASSATGLEAFF.

This clonotype was counted at least ten times. In nucleotides, the CDR3 is TGTGCCAGTAGTATACGGGAACAAATTGAGTATGGCTACACCTTC. Amino acid sequence: CASSIREQIEYGYTF. This rearrangement joins TRBV19 to TRBJ1-2; D uncertain. V was shortened by 2 bases and J by 5 bases, with 15 bases between the two germline ends. This CDR3 spans 15 amino acids. The germline V gene has CDR1 LNHDA and CDR2 SQIVND (reference sequence).

The chain combines TRBV6-5 with TRBJ2-1; D might be TRBD1 (6 bases). This CDR3 has 15 amino acids. The germline gives CDR1 MNHEY, CDR2 SVGAGI. Trimming cost V 4 bases and J 7 bases, with 17 bases left between them. The CDR3, as DNA: TGTGCCAGCAGTTCCTCCGCCGGGACACGGAATGAGCAGTTCTTC. Translation: CASSSSAGTRNEQFF.

This clonotype appeared many times. The rearrangement uses TRBV4-2 and TRBJ1-1; D uncertain. The CDR3 has 13 residues. Germline assignment: CDR1 LGHNA and CDR2 YNFKEQ. V lost 0 bases, J lost 1 base, and 3 bases lay in between. The CDR3 region is CASSQEKNTEAFF. The DNA of the CDR3 is TGTGCCAGCAGCCAAGAAAAGAACACTGAAGCTTTCTTT.

The chain carries TRBV20-1 and TRBJ2-7, with 10 bases that match TRBD2. V lost 5 bases and J lost 3; bases outside the gene matches: 7. The CDR3 contains 14 residues. The V gene's germline CDR1 is DFQATT and CDR2 SNEGSKA (reference sequence). The CDR3 sequence is CSAPRTSGNYEQYF. DNA for the CDR3: TGCAGTGCTCCGAGGACTAGCGGCAACTACGAGCAGTACTTC.

The chain has TRBV2 and TRBJ1-2; no definite D call. The V end lost 8 bases, the J end lost 2 bases, and 9 bases lay between the germline ends. Germline V gene data show CDR1 as SNHLY and CDR2 as FYNNEI. The length of the CDR3 is 12 residues. The CDR3 is CASYPDNYGYTF. As DNA, the CDR3 is TGTGCCAGCTACCCAGACAACTATGGCTACACCTTC. The whole variable domain, filled in from reference TRBV2 and TRBJ1-2, reads EPEVTQTPSHQVTQMGQEVILRCVPISNHLYFYWYRQILGQKVEFLVSFYNNEISEKSEIFDDQFSVERPDGSNFTLKIRSTKLEDSAMYFCASYPDNYGYTFGSGTRLTVV.

This clonotype has just a few counts. The gene calls are TRBV4-1 and TRBJ1-4, with a weak D call TRBD1 (5 bases). The germline V gene encodes CDR1 MGHRA and CDR2 YSYEKL. This CDR3 has 13 residues. V lost 0 bases to trimming and J lost 14 bases, with 13 bases between them. The CDR3: CASSQERGPPLFF. The CDR3, as DNA: TGCGCCAGCAGCCAAGAACGGGGACCACCTCTGTTTTTT.

This clonotype was observed a few times. This sequence joins TRBV7-9 and TRBJ1-5, with 8 bases fitting TRBD1. This CDR3 spans 14 amino acids. Germline CDR1 reads SEHNR; CDR2 reads FQNEAQ (reference sequence). Trimming cost V 5 bases and J 4 bases; bases outside gene matches: 4. The CDR3 bases are TGTGCCAGCAGCCGGGGACAGGTGAATCAGCCCCAGCATTTT. It yields the protein CASSRGQVNQPQHF.

The chain combines TRBV4-1 with TRBJ1-2, with 9 bases identical to TRBD1. The CDR3 has 15 residues. With 4 bases clipped from V and 5 bases from J, the junction kept 8 bases outside the gene matches. From germline, CDR1 is MGHRA and CDR2 YSYEKL. This chain's CDR3 is CASSPQGARTYGYTF. Here the CDR3 DNA reads TGCGCCAGCAGCCCACAGGGGGCGCGGACTTATGGCTACACCTTC.

This clonotype turned up a few times. Here the CDR3 DNA reads TGTGCCAGCAGCGTAGGGGATTGGACCTACGAGCAGTACTTC. Its translation: CASSVGDWTYEQYF. The chain employs TRBV9 and TRBJ2-7; D ambiguous. Germline V lookup: CDR1 SGDLS, CDR2 YYNGEE. This CDR3 has 14 amino acids. V shed 0 bases and J shed 2 bases, with 9 bases lying between them.

The chain has TRBV3-1 and TRBJ2-5, with TRBD2 matching over 9 bases. V shed 4 bases, J shed 2 bases, and the junction held 8 bases outside the gene matches. The germline CDR1 and CDR2 sequences are LGHDT and YNNKEL (reference sequence). The CDR3 is 16 residues long. CDR3 residues: CASSPRPSGEQETQYF. CDR3 DNA: TGTGCCAGCAGCCCTCGACCTAGCGGGGAACAAGAGACCCAGTACTTC.

This sequence joins TRBV20-1 and TRBJ1-2; TRBD1 might be the D (5 bases). Deletions cut 6 bases from V and 3 bases from J, with 14 bases between. The length of the CDR3 is 13 residues. Germline values: CDR1 DFQATT, CDR2 SNEGSKA (reference sequence). CDR3 protein: CSAGHRVDYGYTF. The CDR3 bases are TGCAGTGCCGGACATCGAGTCGACTATGGCTACACCTTC.

A few counts support this clonotype. This chain uses TRBV7-2 with TRBJ1-2; TRBD1 matches at 8 bases. The CDR3 sequence is 14 residues long. Trimming cost V 7 bases and J 8 bases; bases outside gene matches: 12. Germline loops: CDR1 SGHTA, CDR2 FQGNSA. The CDR3 is CASIPPTGAGGYTF. DNA of the CDR3: TGTGCCAGCATCCCCCCGACAGGGGCCGGCGGCTACACCTTC.

This clonotype occurred a few times. The CDR3 sequence is CASSLDRLAGELFF. The CDR3 DNA follows: TGTGCCAGCAGCTTAGATCGGTTGGCCGGGGAGCTGTTTTTT. The chain links TRBV11-2 to TRBJ2-2, with D unresolved. V was trimmed by 0 bases and J by 6 bases, leaving 8 bases between them. CDR3 size: 14 residues. CDR1 is SGHAT and CDR2 is FQNNGV in the germline V gene.

The chain combines TRBV27 with TRBJ2-1; D gene unclear. The length of the CDR3 is 14 residues. Germline values: CDR1 MNHEY, CDR2 SMNVEV (reference sequence). V shed 9 bases and J shed 7 bases, with 19 bases lying between them. The CDR3 DNA reads TGTGCCAGTTGTAACTGGTCCCCCCCAAATGAGCAGTTCTTC. Translation: CASCNWSPPNEQFF.

This clonotype was counted ten times or more. The chain joins TRBV5-1 to TRBJ1-1; D is unresolved. The CDR3 extends over 13 amino acids. Germline assignment: CDR1 SGHRS and CDR2 YFSETQ. V gave up 0 bases and J gave up 2 bases, with 5 bases separating them. CDR3 protein: CASSLELNTEAFF. The CDR3, as DNA: TGCGCCAGCAGCTTGGAGTTAAACACTGAAGCTTTCTTT. Full variable domain (missing parts from reference TRBV5-1 and TRBJ1-1): KAGVTQTPRYLIKTRGQQVTLSCSPISGHRSVSWYQQTPGQGLQFLFEYFSETQRNKGNFPGRFSGRQFSNSRSEMNVSTLELGDSALYLCASSLELNTEAFFGQGTRLTVV.

The gene calls are TRBV5-1 and TRBJ1-1; D not resolved. V gave up 1 base and J gave up 7 bases, with 11 bases separating them. Germline V gives CDR1 SGHRS, CDR2 YFSETQ. This CDR3 contains 13 residues. The CDR3 sequence: CASSLLGSVEAFF. The DNA for the CDR3 is TGCGCCAGCAGCTTGCTGGGGTCGGTTGAAGCTTTCTTT.

V and J are TRBV5-1 and TRBJ2-5; unclear D gene. This CDR3 is built from 15 residues. V gave up 0 bases and J gave up 4 bases, with 13 bases separating them. From germline, CDR1 is SGHRS and CDR2 YFSETQ. The CDR3 here is CASSLVPDERETQYF. DNA of the CDR3: TGCGCCAGCAGCTTGGTTCCAGACGAACGAGAGACCCAGTACTTC.

This clonotype has ten or more counts. The chain is built from TRBV6-5 and TRBJ2-7; perhaps TRBD2 as D (5 bases). CDR1 MNHEY and CDR2 SVGAGI come from the germline V gene. V was cut by 2 bases and J by 6 bases, with 14 bases left in between. This CDR3 has 14 amino acids. The CDR3 bases are TGTGCCAGCAGTTACCAGTTAGTAAGCGGCGAGCAGTACTTC. Translation: CASSYQLVSGEQYF.

CDR3 amino acids: CASRYTGGEGYTF. DNA of the CDR3: TGTGCCAGCCGATACACAGGGGGCGAGGGCTACACCTTC. V usage is TRBV27 and J usage is TRBJ1-2, with 9 bases that match TRBD1. This CDR3 region has 13 residues. Losses at the gene ends were 8 bases for V and 8 bases for J; bases not matched to a gene: 9. Germline V gives CDR1 MNHEY, CDR2 SMNVEV (reference sequence).